Following are 15 T cell receptor beta chains from one sample sequenced in a study of T cells after yellow fever vaccination (dated by TCRdb to about 2019). Libraries were constructed by 5' RACE. Sequencer: Illumina HiSeq 2500. The public reads were reprocessed in TCRdb via fastp at Q25 and MiXCR, keeping in-frame beta chains. Rows with one shared CDR3 protein collapse into an entry with the most common genes and DNA. This sample has approximately 110,000 distinct CDR3 sequences in its table, and roughly 6.7% of those were observed once. The top ten hold around 2.5% of the sample. According to the study, the label for this sample's treatment or condition signals: live attenuated yellow fever vaccine strain. The source was CD4+ T cells sorted from PBMCs, collected around 10 days after the first yellow fever vaccination. The receptors were sampled from a young man who received the YFV17D yellow fever vaccine.

The chain has TRBV19 and TRBJ1-6, with D possibly being TRBD1 (6 bases). Germline-derived CDR1 and CDR2 are LNHDA and SQIVND (reference sequence). CDR3 size: 12 residues. Between the trimmed V and J ends, which lost 9 bases and 4 bases, there was a span of 7 bases. Here the CDR3 DNA reads TGTGCCAGCGGACAGTATAATTCACCCCTCCACTTT. This translates into CASGQYNSPLHF. The whole variable domain, remainder taken from reference TRBV19 and TRBJ1-6, is DGGITQSPKYLFRKEGQNVTLSCEQNLNHDAMYWYRQDPGQGLRLIYYSQIVNDFQKGDIAEGYSVSREKKESFPLTVTSAQKNPTAFYLCASGQYNSPLHFGNGTRLTVT.

In the case of this clonotype: Being one base from a much bigger clone, this may be a read error. This chain uses TRBV7-2 with TRBJ2-2, with D perhaps TRBD2 (6 bases). The CDR3 has 11 amino acids. Germline CDR1 is SGHTA and CDR2 is FQGNSA. CDR3 DNA: TGTGCCAGCAGACTAGCCCGGGAGCTGCTTTTT. This gives the protein CASRLARELLF.

This chain connects TRBV20-1 to TRBJ2-5; perhaps TRBD1 as D (6 bases). V was clipped by 2 bases and J by 2 bases, with 39 bases between them. The CDR3 is made up of 23 amino acids. Germline-derived CDR1 and CDR2 are DFQATT and SNEGSKA (reference sequence). CDR3 sequence reads: CSARPPSGRLGGMRWNPQETQYF. The CDR3 DNA sequence: TGCAGTGCTAGACCCCCCTCGGGCAGGCTAGGGGGAATGAGGTGGAACCCGCAAGAGACCCAGTACTTC.

The rearrangement joins TRBV7-2 to TRBJ1-1; 8 nucleotides line up with TRBD1. The CDR3 contains 14 residues. The junction had 3 bases not matched to a gene; V was cut back by 4 bases and J by 2 bases. Germline CDR1 reads SGHTA; CDR2 reads FQGNSA. The CDR3 loop is CASSWDRKNTEAFF. The CDR3, as DNA: TGTGCCAGCAGCTGGGACAGGAAAAACACTGAAGCTTTCTTT.

This clonotype occurred a few times. V usage is TRBV25-1 and J usage is TRBJ2-1; the match to TRBD2 covers 9 bases. Unmatched junction bases numbered 6, after V lost 4 bases and J lost 5 bases. This CDR3 region has 15 residues. CDR1 and CDR2 from the germline V gene are MGHDK and SYGVNS. CDR3 nucleotides: TGTGCCAGCAGTGTCGGCGGGACTAGCAACAATGAGCAGTTCTTC. Its translation is CASSVGGTSNNEQFF.

This clonotype has at least ten counts. V is TRBV20-1 and J is TRBJ2-7; D gene unclear. CDR3 length: 11 residues. In germline, CDR1 is DFQATT, CDR2 SNEGSKA (reference sequence). The CDR3 DNA is TGCAGTGCTAGAGCCCCAGCGATCTCGGGCGTC. This codes for CSARAPAISGV.

This clonotype occurred many times. The chain uses TRBV12-3 or TRBV12-4 and TRBJ1-1, with D perhaps matching TRBD1 (5 bases). Trimming pared 1 base from V and 6 bases from J, leaving 12 bases between. This CDR3 has 14 residues. This CDR3 is CASSLGRQSPEAFF. The CDR3 DNA reads as TGTGCCAGCAGTTTAGGGAGACAGAGCCCTGAAGCTTTCTTT.

This clonotype was seen repeatedly, ten times or more. The CDR3: CASSQGTGGRYGYTF. The CDR3 bases are TGTGCCAGCAGCCAAGGCACAGGGGGGAGATATGGCTACACCTTC. J is TRBJ1-2 and V is TRBV14, with TRBD1 matching 8 bases. Germline-derived CDR1 and CDR2 are SGHDN and FVKESK. The CDR3 is 15 residues long. The V segment lost 1 base and the J segment 5 bases; nucleotides outside the gene matches: 6. Variable domain in full (rest from reference TRBV14 and TRBJ1-2): EAGVTQFPSHSVIEKGQTVTLRCDPISGHDNLYWYRRVMGKEIKFLLHFVKESKQDESGMPNNRFLAERTGGTYSTLKVQPAELEDSGVYFCASSQGTGGRYGYTFGSGTRLTVV.

This clonotype has a count of ten or more. This chain joins TRBV5-1 and TRBJ1-6; no clear D gene. Trimming left V 0 bases short and J 7 bases short, with 11 bases between. The CDR3 has 15 amino acids. Germline V gene sequence: CDR1 SGHRS, CDR2 YFSETQ. This CDR3 reads CASSLAWQNNSPLHF. CDR3 in DNA: TGCGCCAGCAGCTTGGCCTGGCAGAACAATTCACCCCTCCACTTT.

Ten or more counts support this clonotype. The V call is TRBV12-3 or TRBV12-4, the J call TRBJ1-4, with D unclear. Trimming cost V 3 bases and J 7 bases, with 12 bases left between them. The CDR3 sequence is 14 residues long. The chain's CDR3 is CASSFQRDREKLFF. CDR3 nucleotide sequence: TGTGCCAGCAGTTTTCAGAGGGATCGTGAAAAACTGTTTTTT.

This clonotype was seen repeatedly, ten times or more. At one boundary the junction diverges from the germline segment, which might be a read error. The rearrangement uses TRBV3-1 and TRBJ1-1; D perhaps matches TRBD1 (5 bases). The length of the CDR3 is 14 residues. Germline V gene data show CDR1 as LGHDT and CDR2 as YNNKEL (reference sequence). CDR3 region: CASRQDSRGTEAFF. The DNA for the CDR3 is TGTGCCAGCCGCCAAGACAGCCGGGGCACTGAAGCTTTCTTT.

This clonotype showed up just a few times. The chain links TRBV4-1 to TRBJ2-1, with D perhaps matching TRBD2 (5 bases). CDR1 is MGHRA and CDR2 is YSYEKL in the germline V gene. This CDR3 is 12 amino acids long. V lost 8 bases and J lost 5, with 10 bases in between. CDR3 nucleotides: TGCGCCAGCCGGACTGGCCACAATGAGCAGTTCTTC. Protein sequence: CASRTGHNEQFF.

This clonotype has a handful of counts. This chain connects TRBV7-2 to TRBJ2-7, with D tentatively TRBD2 (5 bases). Germline assignment: CDR1 SGHTA and CDR2 FQGNSA. This CDR3 region has 14 residues. V was clipped by 1 base and J by 6 bases, with 13 bases between them. The CDR3 DNA is TGTGCCAGCAGCTTAGGCGGGCTCGGTGGCGAGCAGTACGTC. It translates to CASSLGGLGGEQYV.

This clonotype was found many times. The gene calls are TRBV5-6 and TRBJ1-5; D not certain. Germline CDR1 reads SGHDT; CDR2 reads YYEEEE. The CDR3 consists of 16 residues. V lost 0 bases to trimming and J lost 3 bases, with 13 bases between them. CDR3 residues: CASSLAAGTPNQPQHF. Written as DNA, the CDR3 is TGTGCCAGCAGCTTGGCCGCGGGAACACCCAATCAGCCCCAGCATTTT.

This clonotype has just a few counts. This chain joins TRBV7-2 and TRBJ2-1; D call uncertain. The CDR3 has 12 residues. Germline V gene sequence: CDR1 SGHTA, CDR2 FQGNSA. The V end lost 0 bases, the J end lost 9 bases, and 6 bases lay between the germline ends. The CDR3 nucleotides read TGTGCCAGCAGCTTAGCGCGTGGTGAGCAGTTCTTC. Translation: CASSLARGEQFF.